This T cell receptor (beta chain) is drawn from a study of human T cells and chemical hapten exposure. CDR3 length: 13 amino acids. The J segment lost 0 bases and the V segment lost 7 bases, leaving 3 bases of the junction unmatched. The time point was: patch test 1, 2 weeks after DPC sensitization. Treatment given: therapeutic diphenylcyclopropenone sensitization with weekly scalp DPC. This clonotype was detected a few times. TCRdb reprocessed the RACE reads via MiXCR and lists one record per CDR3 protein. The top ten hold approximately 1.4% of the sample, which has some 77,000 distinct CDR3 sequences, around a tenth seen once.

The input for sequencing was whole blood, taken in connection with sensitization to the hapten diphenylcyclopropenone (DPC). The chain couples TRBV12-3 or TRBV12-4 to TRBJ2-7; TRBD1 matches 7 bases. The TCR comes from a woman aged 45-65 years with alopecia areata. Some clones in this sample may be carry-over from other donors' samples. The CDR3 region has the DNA TGTGCCAGCACTCGGGACAGCTCCTACGAGCAGTACTTC. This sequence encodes CASTRDSSYEQYF.